A single sample is the source of the 21 T cell receptor beta chains below, sequenced in a study of T and B cells in COVID-19 patients. Each TRB amplification used roughly 240-550 ng of genomic DNA from blood. BIOMED2 TRB-A/B primer pools were used in multiplex TRB PCR. MiXCR, run by TCRdb on the multiplex PCR reads, gives a single entry per CDR3 protein. In the table there are under 20,000 distinct CDR3 sequences, 25% to 30% of which are singletons. The material sequenced was blood. The receptors originated from a human donor who had recovered from COVID-19.

In its sample, this clonotype was seen a few times. The V and J genes are TRBV5-1 and TRBJ2-3; 9 positions agree with TRBD2. Trimming took 7 bases from V and 2 from J; bases not matched to a gene: 5. The CDR3 has 14 amino acids. Germline V lookup: CDR1 SGHRS, CDR2 YFSETQ. The CDR3 sequence is CASCGGGATDTQYF. DNA of the CDR3: TGCGCCAGCTGTGGCGGGGGGGCCACAGATACGCAGTATTTT. Combining the CDR3 with reference TRBV5-1 and TRBJ2-3 gives the whole variable domain KAGVTQTPRYLIKTRGQQVTLSCSPISGHRSVSWYQQTPGQGLQFLFEYFSETQRNKGNFPGRFSGRQFSNSRSEMNVSTLELGDSALYLCASCGGGATDTQYFGPGTRLTVL.

The CDR3 DNA follows: TGCGCCAGCAGCCCCCCCGACCAGAATGAAAAACTGTTTTTT. It encodes CASSPPDQNEKLFF. This chain connects TRBV4-3 to TRBJ1-4; D is undetermined. CDR1 is LGHNA, CDR2 YSLEER, per germline. This CDR3 region has 14 residues. V lost 4 bases and J 5 bases, leaving 11 bases between the germline ends.

By share of the sample, this clonotype is medium-sized. The chain uses TRBV13 and TRBJ2-7; D is tentatively TRBD1 or TRBD2 (5 bases each). The CDR3 consists of 14 residues. Trimming pared 2 bases from V and 0 bases from J, leaving 8 bases between. In germline, CDR1 is PRHDT, CDR2 FYEKMQ (reference sequence). The CDR3 nucleotides read TGTGCCAGCAGCTTATCCGGGGCCTCCTACGAGCAGTACTTC. Translation: CASSLSGASYEQYF. Looking up the rest from reference TRBV13 and TRBJ2-7 gives the full variable domain: AAGVIQSPRHLIKEKRETATLKCYPIPRHDTVYWYQQGPGQDPQFLISFYEKMQSDKGSIPDRFSAQQFSDYHSELNMSSLELGDSALYFCASSLSGASYEQYFGPGTRLTVT.

The sample holds a few counts of this clonotype. The gene calls are TRBV12-3 or TRBV12-4 and TRBJ2-7; D remains ambiguous. With 5 bases removed from V and 3 bases from J, the gap between germline ends came to 5 bases. The CDR3 totals 11 residues. CDR3 sequence reads: CASSTDYEQYF. As DNA, the CDR3 is TGTGCCAGCAGTACCGACTACGAGCAGTACTTC.

Within the sample, this clonotype is medium-sized (0.01 to 0.1%). The rearrangement joins TRBV19 to TRBJ2-1; D is tentatively TRBD1 or TRBD2 (6 bases each). The CDR3 spans 15 residues. Germline CDR1 LNHDA, CDR2 SQIVND (reference sequence). Trimming took 3 bases from V and 5 from J, leaving 14 bases between them. This CDR3 is CASSMWGALDNEQFF. The CDR3 nucleotides are TGTGCCAGTAGTATGTGGGGGGCGCTGGACAATGAGCAGTTCTTC.

The chain recombines TRBV6-2 or TRBV6-3 with TRBJ1-2; no definite D call. With 2 bases removed from V and 8 bases from J, the gap between germline ends came to 9 bases. Germline V gene sequence: CDR1 MNHEY, CDR2 SVGEGT. The CDR3 covers 12 residues. CDR3 bases: TGTGCCAGCAGTTACACCGCGGGGGGCTACACCTTC. This encodes CASSYTAGGYTF.

V usage is TRBV4-1 and J usage is TRBJ2-3; D is ambiguous. CDR3 length: 11 amino acids. V lost 8 bases, J lost 5 bases, and 8 bases lay in between. CDR1 and CDR2 (germline): MGHRA, YSYEKL. CDR3: CASRAGDTQYF. DNA for the CDR3: TGCGCCAGCCGAGCTGGAGATACGCAGTATTTT.

The chain combines TRBV6-5 with TRBJ1-4, with D possibly being TRBD1 (5 bases). The CDR3 contains 14 residues. CDR1 and CDR2 from the germline V gene are MNHEY and SVGAGI. Trimming cost V 6 bases and J 8 bases, with 16 bases left between them. The DNA of the CDR3 is TGTGCCAGCAGGCCACCGGGGGGGGGGGAAAAACTGTTTTTT. It is translated as CASRPPGGGEKLFF.

This clonotype counts as medium-sized. The rearrangement joins TRBV6-5 to TRBJ2-2; 10 nucleotides line up with TRBD2. This CDR3 has 17 residues. Germline CDR1 is MNHEY and CDR2 is SVGAGI. J lost 4 bases, V lost 6 bases, and 11 bases had no gene match. The DNA for the CDR3 is TGTGCCAGCAGCTGGGGGCTAGCGGGGGCCGCCACCGGGGAGCTGTTTTTT. Encoded protein: CASSWGLAGAATGELFF.

This sequence joins TRBV7-2 and TRBJ1-4; D gene unclear. This CDR3 has 15 residues. Trimming removed 5 bases at V and 5 bases at J, with 15 bases between. Germline V lookup: CDR1 SGHTA, CDR2 FQGNSA. The CDR3 DNA reads TGTGCCAGCAGCCCGGCAGGAGGTGGGAATGAAAAACTGTTTTTT. Translated: CASSPAGGGNEKLFF.

This chain joins TRBV21-1 and TRBJ2-2; the D call in the table, TRBD1, was not verified against the DNA. TRBV21-1 represents a pseudogene. The CDR3 is 15 amino acids. The CDR3 coding sequence is TGTGCCAGCGACAGGACCAGGGACGACACCGGGGAGCTGTTTTTT. Its protein product is CASDRTRDDTGELFF.

This clonotype turned up a few times. In nucleotides, the CDR3 is TGCAGTGCTAGACGCCCCAAAGCGGGGGGGCGGGAGACCCAGTACTTC. Its translation: CSARRPKAGGRETQYF. The chain joins TRBV20-1 to TRBJ2-5, with TRBD2 identical over 10 bases. Germline V lookup: CDR1 DFQATT, CDR2 SNEGSKA (reference sequence). The J segment lost 5 bases and the V segment lost 2 bases, leaving 11 bases of the junction unmatched. The CDR3 is 16 amino acids.

The V gene is TRBV6-2 or TRBV6-3, the J gene TRBJ2-5; TRBD2 is a possible D gene (6 bases). The CDR3 totals 17 residues. Trimming shortened V by 0 bases and J by 3 bases, and 17 bases separated the two germline ends. Looked up from germline, CDR1 is MNHEY and CDR2 is SVGEGT. CDR3 region: CASSYSKKSWGEETQYF. The CDR3 nucleotides read TGTGCCAGCAGTTACTCGAAAAAATCTTGGGGGGAAGAGACCCAGTACTTC.

There are a few counts of this clonotype. The chain uses TRBV12-3 or TRBV12-4 and TRBJ1-2; no clear D. Trimming removed 1 base from V and 3 bases from J, with 3 bases in between. CDR3 length: 12 residues. The CDR3: CASSLGHYGYTF. The CDR3 DNA reads as TGTGCCAGCAGTTTAGGACACTATGGCTACACCTTC.

Sample share makes this clonotype medium-sized. Written as DNA, the CDR3 is TGTGCCAGTAGGAAACTAGGACGGGACACTGAAGCTTTCTTT. This translates into CASRKLGRDTEAFF. The chain employs TRBV19 and TRBJ1-1; D uncertain. Germline loops: CDR1 LNHDA, CDR2 SQIVND (reference sequence). This CDR3 has 14 residues. The ends were cut back, 6 bases at V and 3 bases at J, with 14 bases in the middle.

Comments on this clonotype: A much larger clone is a single base away; this may be a read error. The V call is TRBV5-4, the J call TRBJ2-7, with D perhaps matching TRBD1 (6 bases). This CDR3 is built from 13 residues. CDR1 and CDR2 (germline): SGHNT, YYREEE (reference sequence). Here the CDR3 DNA reads TGTGGCAGCAGCCGTAGAACGACAGGTGGGGAGTACTTC. Protein product: CGSSRRTTGGEYF. Combining the CDR3 with reference TRBV5-4 and TRBJ2-7 gives the whole variable domain ETGVTQSPTHLIKTRGQQVTLRCSSQSGHNTVSWYQQALGQGPQFIFQYYREEENGRGNFPPRFSGLQFPNYSSELNVNALELDDSALYLCGSSRRTTGGEYFGPGTRLTVT.

The chain is built from TRBV6-5 and TRBJ1-1; D is uncertain. The germline CDR1 and CDR2 sequences are MNHEY and SVGAGI. Trimming shortened V by 2 bases and J by 11 bases, and 18 bases separated the two germline ends. This CDR3 is 14 amino acids long. The CDR3 is CASSYGSSLGEAFF. CDR3 nucleotides: TGTGCCAGCAGTTACGGTAGTAGTTTGGGTGAGGCTTTCTTT.

The chain couples TRBV5-3 to TRBJ1-2, with no clear D. TRBV5-3 is an open reading frame, and its role is uncertain. This CDR3 region has 16 residues. Trimming pared 0 bases from V and 5 bases from J, leaving 17 bases between. In DNA, the CDR3 is TGTGCCAGAAGCTTGGGCCAGCCAAGAGAGGTTTATGGCTACACCTTC. Amino acid sequence: CARSLGQPREVYGYTF.

The chain uses TRBV20-1 and TRBJ1-5; tentative D call: TRBD1 (5 bases). This CDR3 region has 13 residues. V lost 6 bases and J 1 base, leaving 10 bases between the germline ends. Per germline, CDR1 DFQATT and CDR2 SNEGSKA (reference sequence). CDR3 loop: CSALDSSNQPQHF. The CDR3 DNA follows: TGCAGTGCCCTAGACAGCAGCAATCAGCCCCAGCATTTT.

Within the sample, this clonotype is medium-sized (0.01 to 0.1%). The chain couples TRBV6-5 to TRBJ2-7, with 7 bases fitting TRBD1. Trimming at V came to 2 bases and at J to 3 bases, leaving 4 bases not matched to a gene. The CDR3 covers 14 residues. Germline CDR1 MNHEY, CDR2 SVGAGI. In nucleotides, the CDR3 is TGTGCCAGCAGTTACAGGGGGCTTAACTACGAGCAGTACTTC. It encodes CASSYRGLNYEQYF.

By frequency in the sample, this clonotype is medium-sized. In DNA, the CDR3 is TGCAGCGCTCTGGGACAGGGGAACTACGAGCAGTACTTC. Translation gives CSALGQGNYEQYF. J is TRBJ2-7 and V is TRBV29-1; 10 bases agree with TRBD1. V lost 7 bases, J lost 3 bases, and 6 bases stayed unmatched. Germline loops: CDR1 SQVTM, CDR2 ANQGSEA. This CDR3 comprises 13 residues.